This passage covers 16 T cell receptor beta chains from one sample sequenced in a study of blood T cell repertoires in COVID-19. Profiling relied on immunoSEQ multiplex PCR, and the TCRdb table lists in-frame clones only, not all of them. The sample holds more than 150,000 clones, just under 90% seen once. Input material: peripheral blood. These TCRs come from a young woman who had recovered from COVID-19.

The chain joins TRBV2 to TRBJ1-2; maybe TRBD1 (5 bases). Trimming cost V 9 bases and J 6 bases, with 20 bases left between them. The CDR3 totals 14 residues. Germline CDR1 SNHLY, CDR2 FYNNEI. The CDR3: CASLPSQGSDGYTF. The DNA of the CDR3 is TGTGCCAGTCTACCATCCCAGGGAAGCGATGGCTACACCTTC. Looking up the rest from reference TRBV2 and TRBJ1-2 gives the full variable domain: EPEVTQTPSHQVTQMGQEVILRCVPISNHLYFYWYRQILGQKVEFLVSFYNNEISEKSEIFDDQFSVERPDGSNFTLKIRSTKLEDSAMYFCASLPSQGSDGYTFGSGTRLTVV.

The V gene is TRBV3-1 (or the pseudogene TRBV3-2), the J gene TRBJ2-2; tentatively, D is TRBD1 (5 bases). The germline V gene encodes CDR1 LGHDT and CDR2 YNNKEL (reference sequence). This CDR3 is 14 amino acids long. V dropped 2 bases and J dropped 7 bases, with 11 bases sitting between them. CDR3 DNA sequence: TGTGCCAGCAGCCAATTGTCAGGGTTCGGGGAGCTGTTTTTT. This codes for CASSQLSGFGELFF.

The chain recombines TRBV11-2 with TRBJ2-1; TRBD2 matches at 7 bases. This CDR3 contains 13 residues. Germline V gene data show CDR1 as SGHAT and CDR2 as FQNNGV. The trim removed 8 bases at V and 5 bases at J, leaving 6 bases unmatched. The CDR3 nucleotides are TGTGCCAGCCGGGGGGAACACAACAATGAGCAGTTCTTC. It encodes CASRGEHNNEQFF.

CDR3 protein: CASSHITGGTSGNTIYF. The CDR3 bases are TGTGCCAGCAGCCACATAACGGGGGGGACTTCTGGAAACACCATATATTTT. The V and J genes are TRBV7-9 and TRBJ1-3, with D perhaps matching TRBD1 (5 bases). The length of the CDR3 is 17 residues. The ends were cut back, 5 bases at V and 1 base at J, with 18 bases in the middle. Looked up from germline, CDR1 is SEHNR and CDR2 is FQNEAQ (reference sequence).

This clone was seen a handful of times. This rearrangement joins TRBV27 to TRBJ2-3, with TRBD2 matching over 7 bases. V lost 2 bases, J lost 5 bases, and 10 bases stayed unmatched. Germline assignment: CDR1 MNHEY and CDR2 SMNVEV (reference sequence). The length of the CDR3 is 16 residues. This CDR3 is CASSLTGSGRGDTQYF. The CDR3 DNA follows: TGTGCCAGCAGTTTAACCGGCTCTGGGAGGGGAGATACGCAGTATTTT.

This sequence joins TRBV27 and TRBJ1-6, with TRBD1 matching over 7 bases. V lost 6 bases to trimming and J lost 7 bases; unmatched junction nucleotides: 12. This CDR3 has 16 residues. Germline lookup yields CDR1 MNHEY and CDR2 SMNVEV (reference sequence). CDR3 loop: CASRKTGLWENSPLHF. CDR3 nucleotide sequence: TGTGCCAGCAGAAAGACAGGGCTCTGGGAAAATTCACCCCTCCACTTT.

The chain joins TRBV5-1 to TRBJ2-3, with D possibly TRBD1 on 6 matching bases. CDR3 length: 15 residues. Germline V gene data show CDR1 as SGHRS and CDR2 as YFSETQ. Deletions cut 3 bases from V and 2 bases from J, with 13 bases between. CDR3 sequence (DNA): TGCGCCAGCAGCTGGGACAAGCATTACACAGATACGCAGTATTTT. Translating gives CASSWDKHYTDTQYF.

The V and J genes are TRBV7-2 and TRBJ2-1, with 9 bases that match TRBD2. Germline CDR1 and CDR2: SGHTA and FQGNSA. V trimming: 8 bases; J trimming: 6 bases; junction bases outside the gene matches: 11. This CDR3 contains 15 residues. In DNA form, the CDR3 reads TGTGCCAGCTGTCCTACCGGGACTAGCCGCAATGAGCAGTTCTTC. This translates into CASCPTGTSRNEQFF.

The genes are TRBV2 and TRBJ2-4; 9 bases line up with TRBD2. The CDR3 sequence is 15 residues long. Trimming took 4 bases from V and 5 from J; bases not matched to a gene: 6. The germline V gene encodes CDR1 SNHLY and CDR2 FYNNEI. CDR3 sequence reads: CASSVGRGGENIQYF. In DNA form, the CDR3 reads TGTGCCAGCAGTGTCGGGCGGGGGGGAGAAAACATTCAGTACTTC.

CDR3 region: CASSQGLAGSTDTQYF. In DNA form, the CDR3 reads TGTGCCAGCTCACAGGGACTAGCGGGTAGCACAGATACGCAGTATTTT. The V and J genes are TRBV18 and TRBJ2-3; 12 nucleotides agree with TRBD2. With V trimmed by 4 bases and J by 0 bases, 2 bases remained unmatched. Germline values: CDR1 KGHSH, CDR2 LQKENI. The CDR3 spans 16 residues.

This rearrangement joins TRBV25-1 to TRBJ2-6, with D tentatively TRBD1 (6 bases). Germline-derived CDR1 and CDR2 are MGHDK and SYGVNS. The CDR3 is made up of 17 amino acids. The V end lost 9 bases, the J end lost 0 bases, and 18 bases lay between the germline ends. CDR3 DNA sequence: TGTGCCAGTCCAACAGGGATGCAATACTCTGGGGCCAACGTCCTGACTTTC. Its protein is CASPTGMQYSGANVLTF.

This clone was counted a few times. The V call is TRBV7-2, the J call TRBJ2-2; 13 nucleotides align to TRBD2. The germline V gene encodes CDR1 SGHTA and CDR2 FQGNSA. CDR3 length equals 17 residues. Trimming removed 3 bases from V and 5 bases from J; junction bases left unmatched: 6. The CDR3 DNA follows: TGTGCCAGCAGCTTCGGACTAGCGGGAGTTCTAACCGGGGAGCTGTTTTTT. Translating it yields CASSFGLAGVLTGELFF.

The CDR3 bases are TGTGCCAGCAGTTCAACAGTCGGTAATTCACCCCTCCACTTT. This sequence encodes CASSSTVGNSPLHF. J is TRBJ1-6 and V is TRBV6-4; D ambiguous. CDR3 length equals 14 residues. Germline V gene lookup returns CDR1 MRHNA and CDR2 SNTAGT. Between the trimmed V and J ends, which lost 5 bases and 6 bases, there was a span of 11 bases.

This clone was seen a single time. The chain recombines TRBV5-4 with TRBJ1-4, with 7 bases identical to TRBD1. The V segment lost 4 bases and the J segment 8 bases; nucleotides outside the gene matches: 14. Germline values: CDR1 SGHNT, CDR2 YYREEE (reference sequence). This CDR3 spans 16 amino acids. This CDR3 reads CASSADRPTMTEKLFF. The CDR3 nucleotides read TGTGCCAGCAGCGCGGACAGGCCGACTATGACGGAAAAACTGTTTTTT.

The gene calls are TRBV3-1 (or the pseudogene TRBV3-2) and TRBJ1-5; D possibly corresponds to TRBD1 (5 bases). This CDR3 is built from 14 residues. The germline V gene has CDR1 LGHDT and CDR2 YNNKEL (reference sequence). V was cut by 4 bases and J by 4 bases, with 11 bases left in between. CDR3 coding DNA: TGTGCCAGCAGCCCGCGGGACCGAAATCAGCCCCAGCATTTT. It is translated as CASSPRDRNQPQHF.

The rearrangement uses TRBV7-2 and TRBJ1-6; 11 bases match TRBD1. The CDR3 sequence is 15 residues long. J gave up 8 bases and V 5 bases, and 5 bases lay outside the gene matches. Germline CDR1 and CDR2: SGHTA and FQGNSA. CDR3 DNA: TGTGCCAGCAGCACCGGACAGGGGGCGTATTCACCCCTCCACTTT. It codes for CASSTGQGAYSPLHF.